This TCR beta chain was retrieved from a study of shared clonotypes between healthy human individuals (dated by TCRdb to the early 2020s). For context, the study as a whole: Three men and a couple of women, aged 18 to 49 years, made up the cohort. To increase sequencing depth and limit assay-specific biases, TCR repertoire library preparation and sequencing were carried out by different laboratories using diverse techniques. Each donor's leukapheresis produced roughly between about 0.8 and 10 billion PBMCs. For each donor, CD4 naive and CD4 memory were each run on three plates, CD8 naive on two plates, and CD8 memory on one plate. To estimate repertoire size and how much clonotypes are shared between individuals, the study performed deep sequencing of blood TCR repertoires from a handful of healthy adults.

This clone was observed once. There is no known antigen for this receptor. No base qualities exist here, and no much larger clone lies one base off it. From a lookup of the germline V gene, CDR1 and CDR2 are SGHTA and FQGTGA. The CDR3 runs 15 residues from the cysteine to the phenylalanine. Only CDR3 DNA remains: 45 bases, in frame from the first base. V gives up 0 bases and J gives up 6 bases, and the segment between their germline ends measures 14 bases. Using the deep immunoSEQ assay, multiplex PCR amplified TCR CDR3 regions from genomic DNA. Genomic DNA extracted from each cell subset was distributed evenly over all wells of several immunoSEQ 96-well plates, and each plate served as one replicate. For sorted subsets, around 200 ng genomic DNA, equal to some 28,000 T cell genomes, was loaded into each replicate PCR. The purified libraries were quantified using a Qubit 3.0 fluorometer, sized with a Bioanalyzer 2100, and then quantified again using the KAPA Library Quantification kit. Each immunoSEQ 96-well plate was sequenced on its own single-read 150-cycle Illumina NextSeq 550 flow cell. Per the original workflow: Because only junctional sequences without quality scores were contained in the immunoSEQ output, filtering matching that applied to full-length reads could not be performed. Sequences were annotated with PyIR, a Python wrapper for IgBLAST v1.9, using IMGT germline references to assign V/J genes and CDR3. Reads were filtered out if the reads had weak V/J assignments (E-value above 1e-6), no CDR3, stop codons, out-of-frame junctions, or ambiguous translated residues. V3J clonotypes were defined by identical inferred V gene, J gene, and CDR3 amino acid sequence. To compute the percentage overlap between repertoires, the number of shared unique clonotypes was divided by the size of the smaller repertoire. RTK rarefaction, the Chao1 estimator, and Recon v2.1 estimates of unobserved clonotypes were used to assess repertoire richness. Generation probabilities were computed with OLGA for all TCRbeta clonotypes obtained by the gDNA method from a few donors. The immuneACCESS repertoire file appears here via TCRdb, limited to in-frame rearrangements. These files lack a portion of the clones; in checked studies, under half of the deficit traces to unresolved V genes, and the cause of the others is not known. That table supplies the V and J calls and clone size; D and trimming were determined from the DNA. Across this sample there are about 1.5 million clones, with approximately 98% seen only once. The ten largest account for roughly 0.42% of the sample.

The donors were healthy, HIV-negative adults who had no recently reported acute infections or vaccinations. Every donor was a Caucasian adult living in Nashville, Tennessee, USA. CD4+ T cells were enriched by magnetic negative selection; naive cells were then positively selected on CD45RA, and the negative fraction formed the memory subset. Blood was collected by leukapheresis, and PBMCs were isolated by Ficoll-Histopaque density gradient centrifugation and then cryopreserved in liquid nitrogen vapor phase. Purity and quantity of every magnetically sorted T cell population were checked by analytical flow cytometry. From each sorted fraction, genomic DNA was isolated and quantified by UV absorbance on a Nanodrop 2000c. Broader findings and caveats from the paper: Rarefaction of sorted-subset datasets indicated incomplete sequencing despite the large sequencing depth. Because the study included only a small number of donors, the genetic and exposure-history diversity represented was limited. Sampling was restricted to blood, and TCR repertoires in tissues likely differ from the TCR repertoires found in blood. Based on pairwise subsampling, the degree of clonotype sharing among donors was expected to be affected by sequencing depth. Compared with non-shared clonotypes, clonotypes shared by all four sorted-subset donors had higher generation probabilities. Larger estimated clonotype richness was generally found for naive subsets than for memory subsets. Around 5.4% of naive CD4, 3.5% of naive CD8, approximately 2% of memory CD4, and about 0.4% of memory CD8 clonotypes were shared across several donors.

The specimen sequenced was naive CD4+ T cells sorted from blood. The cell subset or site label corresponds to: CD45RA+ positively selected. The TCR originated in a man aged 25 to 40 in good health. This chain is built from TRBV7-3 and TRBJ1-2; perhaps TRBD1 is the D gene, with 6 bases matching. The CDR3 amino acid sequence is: CASSLTSGADHGYTF. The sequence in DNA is TGTGCCAGCAGCTTAACTTCGGGGGCAGACCATGGCTACACCTTC. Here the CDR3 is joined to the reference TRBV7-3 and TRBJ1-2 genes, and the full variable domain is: GAGVSQTPSNKVTEKGKYVELRCDPISGHTALYWYRQSLGQGPEFLIYFQGTGAADDSGLPNDRFFAVRPEGSVSTLKIQRTERGDSAVYLCASSLTSGADHGYTFGSGTRLTVV.